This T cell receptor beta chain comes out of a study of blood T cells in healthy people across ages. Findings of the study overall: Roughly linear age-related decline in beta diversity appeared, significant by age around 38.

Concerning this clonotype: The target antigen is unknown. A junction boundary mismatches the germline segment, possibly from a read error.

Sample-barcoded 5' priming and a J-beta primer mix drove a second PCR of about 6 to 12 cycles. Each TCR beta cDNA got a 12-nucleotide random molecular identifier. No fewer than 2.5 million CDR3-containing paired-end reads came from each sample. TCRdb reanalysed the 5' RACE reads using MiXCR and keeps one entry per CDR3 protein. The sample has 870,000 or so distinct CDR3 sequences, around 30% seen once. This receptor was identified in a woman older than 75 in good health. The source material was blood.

CDR3 in amino acids: CAGSLETALAKSIQYF. In DNA form, the CDR3 reads TGTGCCGGCAGCTTAGAGACGGCTCTAGCCAAAAGCATTCAGTACTTC. The chain has TRBV7-8 and TRBJ2-4; the D gene is possibly TRBD2 (5 bases). Germline V lookup: CDR1 SGHVS, CDR2 FQNEAQ. The CDR3 loop spans 16 amino acids.